The present entry profiles one TCR beta chain with its context. This sample is part of a study of OX40 agonist ivuxolimab in advanced cancers. Germline CDR1 SNHLY, CDR2 FYNNEI. V lost 8 bases and J 4 bases, leaving 9 bases between the germline ends. The CDR3 runs 11 residues. Clones were read by immunoSEQ multiplex PCR, and TCRdb kept only the in-frame ones, dropping some. The sample has about 72,000 clones, about 88% seen once; the top ten hold about an eighth. The chain recombines TRBV2 with TRBJ2-7; no reliable D call. The sample here was CD4+ or CD8+ T cells sorted from blood, taken in a trial of the OX40 agonist ivuxolimab. The receptor was derived from an adult with an advanced solid tumor such as melanoma, head and neck, liver or kidney cancer. CDR3 bases: TGTGCCAGCGGCACAGAGTACGAGCAGTACTTC. As protein: CASGTEYEQYF. The whole variable domain, filled in from reference TRBV2 and TRBJ2-7, reads EPEVTQTPSHQVTQMGQEVILRCVPISNHLYFYWYRQILGQKVEFLVSFYNNEISEKSEIFDDQFSVERPDGSNFTLKIRSTKLEDSAMYFCASGTEYEQYFGPGTRLTVT.